This T cell receptor (beta chain) was captured in a study of T cell responses to AZD1222 COVID-19 vaccine. This table comes from immunoSEQ multiplex PCR, and its TCRdb copy is limited to in-frame clones, with some not included. The table records about 180,000 clones, around 88% of them present only once. Remarks on this clone: Its target is not known.

General study findings and limits: Donors were chiefly white British, with a greater number of females, and clonal diversity was perhaps underestimated.

The CDR3 sequence is 17 residues long. Looked up from germline, CDR1 is KGHSH and CDR2 is LQKENI. J gave up 3 bases and V 4 bases, and 13 bases lay outside the gene matches. The chain recombines TRBV18 with TRBJ2-7, with 9 positions matching TRBD1. The source was peripheral blood, collected on day 0 of AZD1222 vaccination. The clonotype was recovered from an adult in good health. CDR3 loop: CASSLAPPQGANYEQYF. CDR3 sequence (DNA): TGTGCCAGCTCACTCGCTCCCCCACAGGGGGCGAACTACGAGCAGTACTTC.